The T cell receptor (beta chain) under discussion was sequenced for a study of identical twins. Study results and limitations: Abundant cord blood beta clonotypes carried fewer insertions; memory repertoires showed none.

The cDNA had a unique molecular identifier and a template-switch universal primer site. TCRdb used MiXCR to reprocess the 5' RACE reads, holding one entry per CDR3 protein. The sample has hundreds of thousands of distinct CDR3 sequences; around 20% are singletons. The CDR3 extends over 16 amino acids. Losses at the gene ends were 2 bases for V and 1 base for J; bases not matched to a gene: 7. Germline CDR1 and CDR2: DFQATT and SNEGSKA (reference sequence). Of note for this clonotype: The antigen is undetermined.

These data also formed part of another study, on T cells expressing NK-cell markers.

The receptor's source is a woman aged 18-29 years in good health. Sequenced: PBMCs. The chain combines TRBV20-1 with TRBJ2-1, with 8 positions matching TRBD2. In DNA form, the CDR3 reads TGCAGTGCTAGACTCTCGGGAGGGGGTTCCTACAATGAGCAGTTCTTC. This codes for CSARLSGGGSYNEQFF.